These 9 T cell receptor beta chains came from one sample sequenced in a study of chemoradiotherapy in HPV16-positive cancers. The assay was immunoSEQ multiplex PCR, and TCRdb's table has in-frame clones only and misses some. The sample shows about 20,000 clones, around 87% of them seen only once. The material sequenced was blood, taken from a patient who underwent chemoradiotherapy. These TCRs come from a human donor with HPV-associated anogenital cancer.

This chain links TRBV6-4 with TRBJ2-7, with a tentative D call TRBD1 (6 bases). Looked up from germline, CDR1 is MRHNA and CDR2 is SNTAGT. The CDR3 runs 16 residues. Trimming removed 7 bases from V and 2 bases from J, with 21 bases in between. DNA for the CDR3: TGTGCCAGCACTAAGACAGGAGCACTGAACCCCTACGAGCAGTACTTC. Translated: CASTKTGALNPYEQYF.

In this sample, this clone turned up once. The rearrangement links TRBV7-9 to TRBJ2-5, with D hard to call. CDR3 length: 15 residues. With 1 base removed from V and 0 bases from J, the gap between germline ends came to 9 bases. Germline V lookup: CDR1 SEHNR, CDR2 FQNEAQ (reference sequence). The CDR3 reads CASSLGQVYQETQYF. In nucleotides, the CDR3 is TGTGCCAGCAGCTTAGGGCAGGTGTACCAAGAGACCCAGTACTTC.

The DNA for the CDR3 is TGTGCCAGCAGTTTGACAGTAAGCGAGCAGTACTTC. This encodes CASSLTVSEQYF. V is TRBV5-4 and J is TRBJ2-7, with D maybe TRBD1 (5 bases). This CDR3 has 12 amino acids. V shed 5 bases and J shed 6 bases, with 12 bases lying between them. Germline values: CDR1 SGHNT, CDR2 YYREEE (reference sequence).

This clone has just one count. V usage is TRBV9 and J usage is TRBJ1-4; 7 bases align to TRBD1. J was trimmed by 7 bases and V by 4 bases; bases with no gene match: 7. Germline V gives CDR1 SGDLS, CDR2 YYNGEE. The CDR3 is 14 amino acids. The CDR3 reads CASSLSQGSEKLFF. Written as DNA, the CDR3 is TGTGCCAGCAGCTTATCACAGGGGAGTGAAAAACTGTTTTTT.

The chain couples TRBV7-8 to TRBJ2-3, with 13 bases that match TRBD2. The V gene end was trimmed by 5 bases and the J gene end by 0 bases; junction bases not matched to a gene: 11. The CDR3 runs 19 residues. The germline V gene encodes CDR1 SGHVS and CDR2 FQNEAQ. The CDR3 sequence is CASSRKTSGGKLSTDTQYF. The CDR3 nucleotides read TGTGCCAGCAGCCGGAAGACTAGCGGGGGGAAGCTTAGCACAGATACGCAGTATTTT.

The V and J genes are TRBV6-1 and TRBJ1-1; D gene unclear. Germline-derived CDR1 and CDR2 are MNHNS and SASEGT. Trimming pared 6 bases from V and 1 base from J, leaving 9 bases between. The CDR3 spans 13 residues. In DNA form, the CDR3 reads TGTGCCAGCAGCACTAATGCGAACACTGAAGCTTTCTTT. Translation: CASSTNANTEAFF.

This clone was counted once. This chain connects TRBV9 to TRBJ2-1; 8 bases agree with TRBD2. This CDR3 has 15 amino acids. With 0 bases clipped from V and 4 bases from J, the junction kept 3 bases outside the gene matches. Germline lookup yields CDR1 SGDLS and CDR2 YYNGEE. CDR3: CASSVDQREYNEQFF. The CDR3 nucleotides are TGTGCCAGCAGCGTAGACCAGCGGGAGTACAATGAGCAGTTCTTC.

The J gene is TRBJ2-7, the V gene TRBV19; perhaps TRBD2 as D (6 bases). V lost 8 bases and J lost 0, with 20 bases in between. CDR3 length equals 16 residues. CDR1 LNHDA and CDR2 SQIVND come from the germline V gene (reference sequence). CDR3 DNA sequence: TGTGCCAGTTTCGTCCCTCCGGGACTTAGCTCCTACGAGCAGTACTTC. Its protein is CASFVPPGLSSYEQYF.

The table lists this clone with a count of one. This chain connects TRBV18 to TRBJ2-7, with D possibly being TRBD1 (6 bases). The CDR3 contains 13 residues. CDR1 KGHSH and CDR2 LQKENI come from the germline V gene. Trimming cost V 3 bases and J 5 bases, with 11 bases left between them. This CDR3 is CASSPGTSDEQYF. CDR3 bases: TGTGCCAGCTCACCCGGGACATCCGACGAGCAGTACTTC.